These 31 T cell receptor beta chains share one sample of origin, sequenced in a study of cytomegalovirus exposure and HLA in healthy donors. Method: immunoSEQ multiplex PCR; TCRdb's copy keeps in-frame clones and lacks some. This table holds about 250,000 clones, about 90% found once. The sequenced sample was PBMCs. Receptors were obtained from a man aged 18 to 35 in good health and CMV-seropositive.

The chain carries TRBV10-2 and TRBJ1-5; D gene ambiguous. Germline V gene data show CDR1 as WSHSY and CDR2 as SAAADI. The CDR3 has 15 amino acids. Trimming took 3 bases from V and 1 from J, leaving 10 bases between them. CDR3 in DNA: TGCGCCAGCAGTGAATGGAACGGGAGCAATCAGCCCCAGCATTTT. As protein: CASSEWNGSNQPQHF.

CDR3 sequence (DNA): TGTGCCACCAGCGAGGCGGGAGCAGTCACCGGGGAGCTGTTTTTT. This translates into CATSEAGAVTGELFF. V is TRBV15 and J is TRBJ2-2; TRBD2 aligns across 7 bases. Unmatched junction bases numbered 7, after V lost 5 bases and J lost 4 bases. Germline CDR1 reads LNHNV; CDR2 reads YYDKDF (reference sequence). The CDR3 length is 15 residues.

The chain links TRBV27 to TRBJ1-2; D is ambiguous. V was clipped by 0 bases and J by 4 bases, with 6 bases between them. CDR3 length: 13 residues. Looked up from germline, CDR1 is MNHEY and CDR2 is SMNVEV (reference sequence). This CDR3 reads CASSLSRTYGYTF. The CDR3 DNA reads as TGTGCCAGCAGTTTATCAAGGACCTATGGCTACACCTTC.

To note about this clone: At one boundary the junction diverges from the germline segment, which might be a read error. The gene calls are TRBV7-9 and TRBJ2-7, with 9 bases lining up with TRBD2. The CDR3 totals 17 residues. CDR1 is SEHNR and CDR2 is FQNEAQ in the germline V gene (reference sequence). The CDR3 DNA is TGTGCCAGCAGCTCAATGATCCTAGCGGGGAGCCCCTACCAGCAGTACTTC. Translating gives CASSSMILAGSPYQQYF.

The chain joins TRBV19 to TRBJ1-2; 11 positions agree with TRBD1. Trimming at V came to 10 bases and at J to 4 bases, leaving 11 bases not matched to a gene. The CDR3 runs 15 residues. The germline gives CDR1 LNHDA, CDR2 SQIVND (reference sequence). CDR3 nucleotide sequence: TGTGCCACCTACACCGGGACAGGGGGAGGCTATGGCTACACCTTC. Protein: CATYTGTGGGYGYTF.

The chain links TRBV7-8 to TRBJ1-1; D is unresolved. Trimming removed 2 bases from V and 7 bases from J, with 11 bases in between. This CDR3 spans 13 amino acids. Germline assignment: CDR1 SGHVS and CDR2 FQNEAQ. The CDR3 DNA reads as TGTGCCAGCAGCTTACTAGGGAGCGGTGAAGCTTTCTTT. Its translation is CASSLLGSGEAFF.

This chain joins TRBV5-5 and TRBJ2-2; no definite D call. V lost 4 bases and J 3 bases, leaving 7 bases between the germline ends. The CDR3 spans 13 residues. Germline CDR1 and CDR2: SGHKS and YYEKEE (reference sequence). The CDR3 here is CASSRSDTGELFF. The CDR3 DNA reads TGTGCCAGCAGCCGATCGGACACCGGGGAGCTGTTTTTT.

J is TRBJ2-2 and V is TRBV14, with 8 bases that match TRBD2. CDR3 length: 15 residues. V lost 4 bases to trimming and J lost 5 bases; unmatched junction nucleotides: 6. CDR1 is SGHDN and CDR2 is FVKESK in the germline V gene. CDR3 nucleotides: TGTGCCAGCAGCCGACTAGCGCCGGGAACCGGGGAGCTGTTTTTT. Translation gives CASSRLAPGTGELFF.

J is TRBJ2-3 and V is TRBV4-1, with D unresolved. The germline V and J ends were trimmed by 4 bases and 3 bases, with 8 bases remaining between them. The CDR3 sequence is 13 residues long. Germline values: CDR1 MGHRA, CDR2 YSYEKL. CDR3 amino acids: CASSLWSTDTQYF. CDR3 bases: TGCGCCAGCAGCCTCTGGTCAACAGATACGCAGTATTTT.

In DNA form, the CDR3 reads TGTGCCAGCAGCTTCCCCCAATCCGGGTCGGTTGGCTACACCTTC. Amino acids: CASSFPQSGSVGYTF. The V gene is TRBV11-2, the J gene TRBJ1-2, with D uncertain. Trimming removed 3 bases from V and 7 bases from J, with 18 bases in between. This CDR3 has 15 residues. In germline, CDR1 is SGHAT, CDR2 FQNNGV.

V gene TRBV7-2 combines with J gene TRBJ2-7; no definite D call. Germline values: CDR1 SGHTA, CDR2 FQGNSA. The CDR3 is 14 residues long. Trimming removed 4 bases from V and 10 bases from J, with 20 bases in between. CDR3 DNA: TGTGCCAGCAGCTCGAATGACGGGTTAGGTCGCCAGTACTTC. Its translation: CASSSNDGLGRQYF.

The chain carries TRBV5-1 and TRBJ2-7, with unresolved D. The CDR3 is made up of 14 amino acids. The germline gives CDR1 SGHRS, CDR2 YFSETQ. Between the trimmed V and J ends, which lost 0 bases and 4 bases, there was a span of 11 bases. The CDR3 DNA reads as TGCGCCAGCAGCTTGGATAGGGATTTTTACGAGCAGTACTTC. It translates to CASSLDRDFYEQYF.

The V and J genes are TRBV6-5 and TRBJ1-2; a possible D gene is TRBD1 (5 bases). The V gene lost 3 bases and the J gene lost 5 bases, with 16 bases spanning the gap. The CDR3 runs to 15 residues. Germline CDR1 MNHEY, CDR2 SVGAGI. CDR3 sequence: CASSYSRDSRYGYTF. For the CDR3, the DNA is TGTGCCAGCAGTTATTCTCGTGACAGCCGGTATGGCTACACCTTC.

V and J are TRBV28 and TRBJ2-1, with no clear D. The CDR3 contains 12 residues. V was cut by 2 bases and J by 2 bases, with 1 base left in between. Germline CDR1 is MDHEN and CDR2 is SYDVKM. DNA of the CDR3: TGTGCCAGCAGTTTAACCTACAATGAGCAGTTCTTC. This encodes CASSLTYNEQFF.

This rearrangement joins TRBV15 to TRBJ2-3, with TRBD2 matching 10 bases. CDR1 is LNHNV, CDR2 YYDKDF, per germline (reference sequence). Losses at the gene ends were 1 base for V and 3 bases for J; bases not matched to a gene: 7. This CDR3 has 17 residues. DNA for the CDR3: TGTGCCACCAGCAGAGTCGGGCTAGCGGGAGTAACAGATACGCAGTATTTT. Residues: CATSRVGLAGVTDTQYF.

This clone was recorded only once. This chain joins TRBV4-1 and TRBJ2-7; D unclear. Germline V gene sequence: CDR1 MGHRA, CDR2 YSYEKL. V dropped 1 base and J dropped 3 bases, with 13 bases sitting between them. The CDR3 runs to 15 residues. The CDR3 region has the DNA TGCGCCAGCAGCCAAGTGTCGGCTCCTAACTACGAGCAGTACTTC. As protein: CASSQVSAPNYEQYF.

The gene calls are TRBV10-3 and TRBJ1-5, with 8 bases lining up with TRBD1. Looked up from germline, CDR1 is ENHRY and CDR2 is SYGVKD. This CDR3 is 14 amino acids long. V shed 8 bases and J 4 bases; nucleotides not matched to a gene: 7. The CDR3 sequence is CAIGAGGGNQPQHF. In DNA, the CDR3 is TGTGCCATCGGGGCAGGGGGCGGTAATCAGCCCCAGCATTTT.

The chain has TRBV15 and TRBJ1-4; D is unclear. The CDR3 consists of 16 residues. The V gene's germline CDR1 is LNHNV and CDR2 YYDKDF (reference sequence). V was pared by 0 bases and J by 5 bases, with 13 bases between. CDR3 sequence (DNA): TGTGCCACCAGCAGAGATGTGACGGCCGGAAATGAAAAACTGTTTTTT. This translates into CATSRDVTAGNEKLFF.

This clone was seen a single time. V is TRBV30 and J is TRBJ1-1; no clear D. From germline, CDR1 is GTSNPN and CDR2 SVGIG (reference sequence). This CDR3 contains 13 residues. Trimming pared 0 bases from V and 4 bases from J, leaving 9 bases between. CDR3 in amino acids: CAWSVIKGTEAFF. The CDR3 nucleotides are TGTGCCTGGAGTGTAATAAAGGGCACTGAAGCTTTCTTT.

The J gene is TRBJ2-1, the V gene TRBV14; 12 bases are shared with TRBD2. CDR3 length: 15 amino acids. Losses at the gene ends were 4 bases for V and 5 bases for J; bases not matched to a gene: 3. CDR1 SGHDN and CDR2 FVKESK come from the germline V gene. This CDR3 is CASSRGLAGNNEQFF. CDR3 DNA: TGTGCCAGCAGCCGGGGACTAGCGGGTAACAATGAGCAGTTCTTC.

The chain links TRBV28 to TRBJ1-2, with D tentatively TRBD1 (5 bases). V shed 11 bases and J shed 1 base, with 11 bases lying between them. Looked up from germline, CDR1 is MDHEN and CDR2 is SYDVKM. The CDR3 length is 12 residues. This chain's CDR3 is CAARTINYGYTF. The CDR3 nucleotides are TGTGCCGCCCGGACAATTAACTATGGCTACACCTTC.

This clone was seen a few times. The chain couples TRBV6-6 to TRBJ2-7; D not certain. The length of the CDR3 is 11 residues. V lost 2 bases to trimming and J lost 3 bases, with 2 bases between them. From germline, CDR1 is MNHNY and CDR2 SVGAGI (reference sequence). Here the CDR3 reads CASSYNYEQYF. The CDR3 DNA reads TGTGCCAGCAGTTACAACTACGAGCAGTACTTC.

CDR3 DNA sequence: TGCAGCGGGTTACAGCAGAACACTGAAGCTTTCTTT. Translation: CSGLQQNTEAFF. V usage is TRBV29-1 and J usage is TRBJ1-1; D unclear. Germline V lookup: CDR1 SQVTM, CDR2 ANQGSEA. The V gene lost 7 bases and the J gene lost 1 base, with 10 bases spanning the gap. CDR3 length equals 12 residues.

This clone was found a few times. The rearrangement links TRBV28 to TRBJ1-2, with TRBD1 matching over 12 bases. This CDR3 spans 15 amino acids. The V segment lost 4 bases and the J segment 7 bases; nucleotides outside the gene matches: 7. Germline assignment: CDR1 MDHEN and CDR2 SYDVKM. Here the CDR3 reads CASSSPGQGARGYTF. As DNA, the CDR3 is TGTGCCAGCAGTTCGCCGGGACAGGGGGCGCGTGGCTACACCTTC.

This clone appeared once. The chain links TRBV4-1 to TRBJ2-1; D is undetermined. This CDR3 is 15 amino acids long. The ends were cut back, 0 bases at V and 7 bases at J, with 13 bases in the middle. Germline V gene sequence: CDR1 MGHRA, CDR2 YSYEKL. The CDR3 is CASSQDASNLNEQFF. CDR3 DNA: TGCGCCAGCAGCCAAGATGCGTCTAACTTAAATGAGCAGTTCTTC.

The chain carries TRBV11-2 and TRBJ1-5; D remains ambiguous. The CDR3 is 13 residues long. V lost 5 bases, J lost 3 bases, and 8 bases lay in between. Germline V gene sequence: CDR1 SGHAT, CDR2 FQNNGV. Written as DNA, the CDR3 is TGTGCCAGCAGCCCTGGACTCAATCAGCCCCAGCATTTT. This codes for CASSPGLNQPQHF. Filled out from reference TRBV11-2 and TRBJ1-5, the complete variable domain reads EAGVAQSPRYKIIEKRQSVAFWCNPISGHATLYWYQQILGQGPKLLIQFQNNGVVDDSQLPKDRFSAERLKGVDSTLKIQPAKLEDSAVYLCASSPGLNQPQHFGDGTRLSIL.

The chain joins TRBV19 to TRBJ1-1, with TRBD1 matching 8 bases. Germline V gives CDR1 LNHDA, CDR2 SQIVND (reference sequence). V was pared by 7 bases and J by 4 bases, with 17 bases of the junction left unmatched. The CDR3 loop spans 17 amino acids. The CDR3 DNA reads as TGTGCCAGTATCGCAAGGGGACAGGCCAGGGGGACCACTGAAGCTTTCTTT. This translates into CASIARGQARGTTEAFF. The whole variable domain, remainder taken from reference TRBV19 and TRBJ1-1, is DGGITQSPKYLFRKEGQNVTLSCEQNLNHDAMYWYRQDPGQGLRLIYYSQIVNDFQKGDIAEGYSVSREKKESFPLTVTSAQKNPTAFYLCASIARGQARGTTEAFFGQGTRLTVV.

V is TRBV6-5 and J is TRBJ2-5, with 7 bases aligning to TRBD2. The CDR3 totals 15 residues. Germline V gene data show CDR1 as MNHEY and CDR2 as SVGAGI. Germline trimming cut 5 bases from V and 3 bases from J; bases unmatched to any gene: 9. CDR3 DNA: TGTGCCAGCAGTGTCAGGGTGGGAGGGAAAGAGACCCAGTACTTC. Translation: CASSVRVGGKETQYF.

The chain's CDR3 is CASSAGQGLAGYEQYF. The CDR3 bases are TGTGCCAGCAGTGCTGGACAGGGGTTGGCCGGCTACGAGCAGTACTTC. The chain recombines TRBV27 with TRBJ2-7, with TRBD1 matching 9 bases. V lost 5 bases, J lost 3 bases, and 11 bases stayed unmatched. The CDR3 length is 16 residues. The germline V gene encodes CDR1 MNHEY and CDR2 SMNVEV (reference sequence).

For the CDR3, the DNA is TGTGCCAGCAGCTCCTATGTACCAGGGGAACACACTGAAGCTTTCTTT. Protein sequence: CASSSYVPGEHTEAFF. This chain connects TRBV5-4 to TRBJ1-1; tentative D call: TRBD1 (6 bases). Germline V gene data show CDR1 as SGHNT and CDR2 as YYREEE (reference sequence). V was shortened by 3 bases and J by 3 bases, with 18 bases between the two germline ends. CDR3 length: 16 residues.

The chain couples TRBV5-6 to TRBJ1-2; no definite D call. With 5 bases removed from V and 3 bases from J, the gap between germline ends came to 20 bases. The CDR3 contains 16 residues. Germline V gene data show CDR1 as SGHDT and CDR2 as YYEEEE. CDR3 protein: CASSFLDFGSDYGYTF. In DNA, the CDR3 is TGTGCCAGCAGTTTCCTAGATTTCGGAAGTGACTATGGCTACACCTTC.